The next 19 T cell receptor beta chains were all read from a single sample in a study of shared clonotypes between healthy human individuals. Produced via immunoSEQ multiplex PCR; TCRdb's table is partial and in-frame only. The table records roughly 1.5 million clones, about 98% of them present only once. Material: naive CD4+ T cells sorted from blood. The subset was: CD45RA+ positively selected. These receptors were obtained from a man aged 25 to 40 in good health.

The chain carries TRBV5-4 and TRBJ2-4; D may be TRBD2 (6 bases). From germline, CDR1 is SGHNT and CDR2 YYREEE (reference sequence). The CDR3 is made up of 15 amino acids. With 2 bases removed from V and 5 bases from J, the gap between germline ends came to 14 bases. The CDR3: CASSFRKLAENIQYF. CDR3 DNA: TGTGCCAGCAGCTTCCGGAAACTAGCAGAAAACATTCAGTACTTC.

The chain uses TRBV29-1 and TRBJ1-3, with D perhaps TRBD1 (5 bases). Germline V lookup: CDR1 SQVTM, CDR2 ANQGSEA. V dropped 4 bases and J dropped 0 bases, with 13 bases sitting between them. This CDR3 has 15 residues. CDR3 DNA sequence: TGCAGCGTTGCTAACCGGGACCTCTCTGGAAACACCATATATTTT. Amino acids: CSVANRDLSGNTIYF.

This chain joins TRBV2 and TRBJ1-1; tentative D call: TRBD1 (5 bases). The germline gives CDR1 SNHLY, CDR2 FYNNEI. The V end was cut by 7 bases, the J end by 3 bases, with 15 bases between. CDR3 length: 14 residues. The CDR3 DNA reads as TGTGCCAGCAAAATTACAGGATTATACACTGAAGCTTTCTTT. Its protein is CASKITGLYTEAFF.

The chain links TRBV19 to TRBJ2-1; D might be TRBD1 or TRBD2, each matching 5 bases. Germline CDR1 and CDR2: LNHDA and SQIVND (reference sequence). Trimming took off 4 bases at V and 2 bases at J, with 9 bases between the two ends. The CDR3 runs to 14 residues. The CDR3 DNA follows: TGTGCCAGTAGTACCTGGGGGACCTACAATGAGCAGTTCTTC. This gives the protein CASSTWGTYNEQFF.

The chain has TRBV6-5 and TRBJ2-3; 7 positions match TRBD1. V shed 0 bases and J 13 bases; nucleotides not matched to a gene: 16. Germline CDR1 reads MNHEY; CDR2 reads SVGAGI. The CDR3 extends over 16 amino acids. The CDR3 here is CASSYSGQSFRAKEYF. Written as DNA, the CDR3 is TGTGCCAGCAGTTACTCGGGACAGAGTTTTAGGGCGAAGGAGTATTTT.

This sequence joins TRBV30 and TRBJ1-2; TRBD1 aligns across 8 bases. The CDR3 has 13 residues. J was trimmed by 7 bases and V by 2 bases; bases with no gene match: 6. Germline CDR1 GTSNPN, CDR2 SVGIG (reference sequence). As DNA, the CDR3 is TGTGCCTGGAGTTACACAGGGGGAAGTGGCTACACCTTC. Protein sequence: CAWSYTGGSGYTF.

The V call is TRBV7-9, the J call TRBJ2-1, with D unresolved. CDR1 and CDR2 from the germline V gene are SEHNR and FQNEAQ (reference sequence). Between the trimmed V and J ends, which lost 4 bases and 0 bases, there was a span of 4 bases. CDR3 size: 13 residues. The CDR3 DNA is TGTGCCAGCAGCTCTACCTCCTACAATGAGCAGTTCTTC. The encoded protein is CASSSTSYNEQFF.

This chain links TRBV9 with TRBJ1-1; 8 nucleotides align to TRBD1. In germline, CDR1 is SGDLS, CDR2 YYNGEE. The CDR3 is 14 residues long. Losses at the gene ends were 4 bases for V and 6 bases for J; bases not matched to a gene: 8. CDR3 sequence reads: CASSLTPGQAEAFF. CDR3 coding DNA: TGTGCCAGCAGCCTCACCCCGGGACAGGCTGAAGCTTTCTTT.

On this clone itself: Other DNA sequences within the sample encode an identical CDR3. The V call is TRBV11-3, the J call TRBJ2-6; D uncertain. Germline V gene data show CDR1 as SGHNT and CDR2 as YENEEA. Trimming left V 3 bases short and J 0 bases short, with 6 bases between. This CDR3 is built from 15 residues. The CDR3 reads CASSLGGSGANVLTF. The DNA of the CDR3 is TGTGCCAGCAGCTTGGGTGGCTCTGGGGCCAACGTCCTGACTTTC.

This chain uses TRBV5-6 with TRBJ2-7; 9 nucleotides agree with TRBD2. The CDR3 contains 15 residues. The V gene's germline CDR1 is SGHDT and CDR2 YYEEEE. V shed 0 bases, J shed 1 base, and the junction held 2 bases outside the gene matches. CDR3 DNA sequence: TGTGCCAGCAGCTTGGAACTAGCGGGTTCCTACGAGCAGTACTTC. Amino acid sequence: CASSLELAGSYEQYF.

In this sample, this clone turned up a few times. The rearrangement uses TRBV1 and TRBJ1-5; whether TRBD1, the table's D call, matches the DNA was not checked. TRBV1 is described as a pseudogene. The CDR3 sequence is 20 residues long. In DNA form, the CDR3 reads TGCACCAGCAGCCAGCCAAGACCCCTAGGACAGGGGGCAGGCAATCAGCCCCAGCATTTT. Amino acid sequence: CTSSQPRPLGQGAGNQPQHF.

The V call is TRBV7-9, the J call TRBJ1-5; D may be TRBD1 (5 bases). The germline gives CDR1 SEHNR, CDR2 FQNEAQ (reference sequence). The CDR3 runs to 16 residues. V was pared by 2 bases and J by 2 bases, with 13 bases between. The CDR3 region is CASSLWGRNGNQPQHF. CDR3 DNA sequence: TGTGCCAGCAGCTTATGGGGGAGAAATGGCAATCAGCCCCAGCATTTT.

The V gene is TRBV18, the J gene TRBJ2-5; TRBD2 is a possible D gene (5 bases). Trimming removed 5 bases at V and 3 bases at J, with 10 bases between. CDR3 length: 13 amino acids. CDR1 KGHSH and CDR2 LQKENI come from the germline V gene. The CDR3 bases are TGTGCCAGCTCAGGAATCGGGGAAGAGACCCAGTACTTC. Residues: CASSGIGEETQYF.

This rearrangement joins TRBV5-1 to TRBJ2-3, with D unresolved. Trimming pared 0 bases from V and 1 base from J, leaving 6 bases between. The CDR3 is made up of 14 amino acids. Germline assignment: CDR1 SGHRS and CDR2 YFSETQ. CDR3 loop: CASSLAEGTDTQYF. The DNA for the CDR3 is TGCGCCAGCAGCTTGGCCGAGGGCACAGATACGCAGTATTTT. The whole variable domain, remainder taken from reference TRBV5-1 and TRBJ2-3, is KAGVTQTPRYLIKTRGQQVTLSCSPISGHRSVSWYQQTPGQGLQFLFEYFSETQRNKGNFPGRFSGRQFSNSRSEMNVSTLELGDSALYLCASSLAEGTDTQYFGPGTRLTVL.

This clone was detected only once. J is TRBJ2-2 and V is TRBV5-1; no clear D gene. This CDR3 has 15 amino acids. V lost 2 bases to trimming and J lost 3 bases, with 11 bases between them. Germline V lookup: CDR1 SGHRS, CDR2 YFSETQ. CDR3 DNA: TGCGCCAGCAGCTTCAAGGGCGCGGACACCGGGGAGCTGTTTTTT. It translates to CASSFKGADTGELFF.

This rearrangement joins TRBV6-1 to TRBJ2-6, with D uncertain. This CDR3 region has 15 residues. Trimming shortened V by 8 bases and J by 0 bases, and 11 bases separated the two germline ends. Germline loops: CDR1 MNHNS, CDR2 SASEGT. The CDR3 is CASQEERSGANVLTF. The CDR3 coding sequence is TGTGCCAGCCAGGAAGAACGCTCTGGGGCCAACGTCCTGACTTTC.

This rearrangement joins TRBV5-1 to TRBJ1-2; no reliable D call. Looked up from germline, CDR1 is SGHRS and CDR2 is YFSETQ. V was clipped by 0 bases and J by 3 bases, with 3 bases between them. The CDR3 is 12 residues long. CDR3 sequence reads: CASSLEDYGYTF. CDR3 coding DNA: TGCGCCAGCAGCTTGGAAGACTATGGCTACACCTTC.

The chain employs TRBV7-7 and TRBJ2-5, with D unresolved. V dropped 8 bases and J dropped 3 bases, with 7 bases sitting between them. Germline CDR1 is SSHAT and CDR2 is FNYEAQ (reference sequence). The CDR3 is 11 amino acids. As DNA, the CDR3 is TGTGCCAGCGGTCTAAAAGAGACCCAGTACTTC. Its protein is CASGLKETQYF.

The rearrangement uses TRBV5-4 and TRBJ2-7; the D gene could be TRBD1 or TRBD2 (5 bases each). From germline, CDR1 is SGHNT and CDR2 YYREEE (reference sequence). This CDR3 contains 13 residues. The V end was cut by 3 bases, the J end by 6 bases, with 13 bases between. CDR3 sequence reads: CASSYSGGGEQYF. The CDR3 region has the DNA TGTGCCAGCAGCTACAGCGGTGGGGGCGAGCAGTACTTC. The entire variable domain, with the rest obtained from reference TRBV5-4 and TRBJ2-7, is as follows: ETGVTQSPTHLIKTRGQQVTLRCSSQSGHNTVSWYQQALGQGPQFIFQYYREEENGRGNFPPRFSGLQFPNYSSELNVNALELDDSALYLCASSYSGGGEQYFGPGTRLTVT.